This T cell receptor (beta chain) originates from a study of blood T cell repertoires in COVID-19. Across the study: Material from acute and convalescent COVID-19 was sourced from the United States, Italy and Spain.

The study recruited people aged about 18 to 95 years across around 24 US areas. Original handling: Using reference gene primer amplification, nucleated cell counts were estimated. Profiled with immunoSEQ multiplex PCR; TCRdb holds only in-frame clones, not every one. For V, J and clone size, that table is used; D and trimming come from the DNA. Of hundreds of thousands of clones listed, about 87% are singletons. This CDR3 comprises 18 residues. In germline, CDR1 is MGHRA, CDR2 YSYEKL. With 3 bases clipped from V and 6 bases from J, the junction kept 18 bases outside the gene matches. The sequencing sample was made of PBMCs or T cells enriched from blood (not recorded which). The chain uses TRBV4-1 and TRBJ2-7, with 9 nucleotides matching TRBD2. The sequence came from a woman aged 30 to 39 with acute COVID-19. The CDR3 nucleotides read TGCGCCAGCAGCCATGCTGCTCTAGCGGGGACTCCATTAAGCGAGCAGTACTTC. It is translated as CASSHAALAGTPLSEQYF.